These 10 T cell receptor beta chains were all obtained from the same sample, sequenced in a study of T cell repertoires in cytomegalovirus infection. TCRdb fed the reads into MiXCR, producing one record per CDR3 protein. The table has around 300,000 distinct CDR3 sequences, about 26% seen once. The sample consisted of PBMCs. Source of these receptors: a human donor in good health (CMV status not recorded). Some clones in this sample may be carry-over from other donors' samples.

The table lists this clonotype with a few counts. The CDR3 loop reads CASSAGGTTITDTQYF. CDR3 in DNA: TGTGCCAGCAGTGCCGGGGGGACCACAATTACAGATACGCAGTATTTT. The chain joins TRBV6-1 to TRBJ2-3; 7 nucleotides align to TRBD2. The CDR3 length is 16 residues. V was clipped by 4 bases and J by 3 bases; unmatched bases: 10. Germline assignment: CDR1 MNHNS and CDR2 SASEGT.

This chain links TRBV28 with TRBJ2-7; 8 bases agree with TRBD2. J gave up 2 bases and V 3 bases, and 6 bases lay outside the gene matches. CDR1 is MDHEN, CDR2 SYDVKM, per germline. The CDR3 spans 15 residues. The CDR3 region is CASSLSAGAAYEQYF. DNA of the CDR3: TGTGCCAGCAGTTTGTCAGCGGGGGCCGCCTACGAGCAGTACTTC.

The chain uses TRBV7-9 and TRBJ2-7; tentatively, D is TRBD1 or TRBD2 (5 bases each). The V end lost 1 base, the J end lost 2 bases, and 12 bases lay between the germline ends. Germline V gives CDR1 SEHNR, CDR2 FQNEAQ (reference sequence). There are 15 residues in the CDR3. CDR3 protein: CASSLVGTPPYEQYF. CDR3 sequence (DNA): TGTGCCAGCAGCTTAGTTGGGACCCCCCCCTACGAGCAGTACTTC.

In this sample, this clonotype turned up a few times. J is TRBJ2-7 and V is TRBV20-1; D gene ambiguous. Germline CDR1 DFQATT, CDR2 SNEGSKA (reference sequence). V lost 6 bases to trimming and J lost 2 bases, with 14 bases between them. This CDR3 spans 13 amino acids. In DNA, the CDR3 is TGCAGTGCGCCCAGAAGCGTACCCTACGAGCAGTACTTC. Its translation: CSAPRSVPYEQYF.

CDR3 protein: CSARDWLAESSYEQYF. The DNA for the CDR3 is TGCAGTGCTAGAGATTGGCTAGCGGAAAGCTCCTACGAGCAGTACTTC. This chain connects TRBV20-1 to TRBJ2-7, with 7 nucleotides matching TRBD2. Germline values: CDR1 DFQATT, CDR2 SNEGSKA (reference sequence). J lost 0 bases, V lost 0 bases, and 8 bases had no gene match. The CDR3 runs 16 residues.

This sequence joins TRBV27 and TRBJ2-7; D is unresolved. The germline V gene encodes CDR1 MNHEY and CDR2 SMNVEV (reference sequence). This CDR3 spans 14 amino acids. V shed 1 base and J shed 2 bases, with 9 bases lying between them. The CDR3 DNA follows: TGTGCCAGCAGTTTATATGAATCCCCCTACGAGCAGTACTTC. This sequence encodes CASSLYESPYEQYF.

The chain links TRBV5-5 to TRBJ2-6; 10 bases agree with TRBD2. The germline CDR1 and CDR2 sequences are SGHKS and YYEKEE (reference sequence). The length of the CDR3 is 17 residues. Unmatched junction bases numbered 4, after V lost 2 bases and J lost 2 bases. CDR3 DNA sequence: TGTGCCAGCAGCTTCCTAGCGGGAGACCCTGGGGCCAACGTCCTGACTTTC. Residues: CASSFLAGDPGANVLTF.

The sample holds many counts of this clonotype. This rearrangement joins TRBV7-2 to TRBJ1-5, with 7 bases matching TRBD1. J was trimmed by 0 bases and V by 5 bases; bases with no gene match: 10. CDR1 and CDR2 from the germline V gene are SGHTA and FQGNSA. The CDR3 contains 17 residues. The CDR3 protein is CASSPVGTANSNQPQHF. The CDR3 DNA is TGTGCCAGCAGCCCAGTGGGGACAGCGAATAGCAATCAGCCCCAGCATTTT.

The V call is TRBV29-1, the J call TRBJ1-1; D unclear. This CDR3 is built from 12 residues. Germline V CDR1 and CDR2: SQVTM, ANQGSEA. Trimming removed 4 bases at V and 6 bases at J, with 12 bases between. CDR3 loop: CSVGGSLSEAFF. The DNA of the CDR3 is TGCAGCGTTGGAGGCAGTCTCTCTGAAGCTTTCTTT.

The CDR3 region has the DNA TGCGCCAGCAGTCAAATGAGGTCAGGCACAGATACGCAGTATTTT. Amino acid sequence: CASSQMRSGTDTQYF. This chain links TRBV23-1 with TRBJ2-3; D ambiguous. TRBV23-1 is classed as an ORF, of uncertain function. CDR3 length equals 15 residues. With 2 bases removed from V and 1 base from J, the gap between germline ends came to 10 bases.